This T cell receptor beta chain was documented in a study of cytomegalovirus exposure and HLA in healthy donors. General study results and limits: Accounts indicate the classifier identified cytomegalovirus status with strong specificity and sensitivity.

PCR used 60 Vbeta primers and 13 Jbeta primers. The protocol was immunoSEQ multiplex PCR, while the TCRdb copy is restricted to in-frame clones and leaves out a portion. This sample has about 78,000 clones, with roughly 72% found just once. Points on this clone: The antigen remains undetermined.

The germline V gene has CDR1 MNHNS and CDR2 SASEGT. The CDR3 consists of 15 residues. V was trimmed by 5 bases and J by 3 bases, leaving 16 bases between them. The rearrangement links TRBV6-1 to TRBJ2-5, with D maybe TRBD2 (7 bases). Sequencing used PBMCs. The sequence came from a woman in her thirties or forties in good health and CMV-seropositive. The CDR3 region has the DNA TGTGCCAGCAGTTCTCGGAGAGGGGGGGAAGAGACCCAGTACTTC. Protein sequence: CASSSRRGGEETQYF.